Below, 17 T cell receptor beta chains from the same sample are listed, as sequenced in a study of regulatory T cells in long-lasting Graves disease. Time point given: newly diagnosed GD, antithyroid drugs for less than 3 months. The TCR library was prepared using RNA isolated from PBMCs. Both iRepertoire HTBI primers and Arm-PCR of CDR3 regions were used to build the TCR beta libraries. TCRdb passed the multiplex PCR reads through MiXCR, listing each CDR3 protein once. The repertoire consists of 550,000 to 700,000 distinct CDR3 sequences, with roughly a sixth occurring once and the leading ten covering about 12%. The data were also submitted as part of a second study, on T cells in Graves' hyperthyroidism and ophthalmopathy.

The starting material was peripheral blood mononuclear cells (PBMCs), obtained at new diagnosis, from a patient treated with antithyroid drugs. These receptors came from a man in his late teens or twenties with Graves disease.

The sample holds a few counts of this clonotype. At one end the junction does not follow the germline gene, possibly because of a read error. The J gene is TRBJ1-2, the V gene TRBV5-6; TRBD1 matches 8 bases. The CDR3 covers 13 residues. Germline V gene data show CDR1 as SGHDT and CDR2 as YYEEEE. This chain's CDR3 is CASSLEGQGPGSF. CDR3 coding DNA: TGTGCCAGCAGCTTGGAAGGACAGGGCCCAGGATCCTTC. The entire variable domain, with the rest obtained from reference TRBV5-6 and TRBJ1-2, is as follows: DAGVTQSPTHLIKTRGQQVTLRCSPKSGHDTVSWYQQALGQGPQFIFQYYEEEERQRGNFPDRFSGHQFPNYSSELNVNALLLGDSALYLCASSLEGQGPGSFGSGTRLTVV.

This clonotype has ten or more counts. The V call is TRBV5-1, the J call TRBJ2-3, with D possibly matching TRBD2 (6 bases). V was trimmed by 4 bases and J by 0 bases, leaving 12 bases between them. CDR1 and CDR2 from the germline V gene are SGHRS and YFSETQ. The CDR3 has 15 residues. The CDR3 region is CASSDPGSSTDTQYF. The CDR3 DNA reads TGCGCCAGCAGCGACCCCGGGAGTAGCACAGATACGCAGTATTTT. The variable domain in full, completed from reference TRBV5-1 and TRBJ2-3, reads KAGVTQTPRYLIKTRGQQVTLSCSPISGHRSVSWYQQTPGQGLQFLFEYFSETQRNKGNFPGRFSGRQFSNSRSEMNVSTLELGDSALYLCASSDPGSSTDTQYFGPGTRLTVL.

The V call is TRBV20-1, the J call TRBJ2-1, with 11 positions matching TRBD1. CDR1 DFQATT and CDR2 SNEGSKA come from the germline V gene (reference sequence). This CDR3 is 15 amino acids long. Trimming cost V 0 bases and J 7 bases; bases outside gene matches: 5. The CDR3 DNA reads TGCAGTGCTAGAGATGGGACAGGGGGTTTGAATGAGCAGTTCTTC. Translated, it gives CSARDGTGGLNEQFF.

About this clonotype: This may be a read error: a much more frequent sequence differs by one nucleotide. V and J are TRBV30 and TRBJ2-7; D is ambiguous. Germline CDR1 is GTSNPN and CDR2 is SVGIG (reference sequence). CDR3 length equals 12 residues. In DNA form, the CDR3 reads TGTGCCCGGAGTAGGCTCTCATACGAGCAGTACTTC. This sequence encodes CARSRLSYEQYF.

This clonotype was seen repeatedly, ten times or more. For the CDR3, the DNA is TGTGCCAGCAGTGCAAGGGGAGGGAACACTGAAGCTTTCTTT. Translated, it gives CASSARGGNTEAFF. The chain joins TRBV6-1 to TRBJ1-1, with a weak D call TRBD1 (5 bases). Germline V gene lookup returns CDR1 MNHNS and CDR2 SASEGT. V dropped 4 bases and J dropped 1 base, with 10 bases sitting between them. CDR3 length: 14 amino acids.

V gene TRBV10-3 combines with J gene TRBJ2-4; 9 bases align to TRBD1. From germline, CDR1 is ENHRY and CDR2 SYGVKD. With 6 bases clipped from V and 9 bases from J, the junction kept 3 bases outside the gene matches. The CDR3 covers 12 residues. CDR3 loop: CAIRGQGSIQYF. Written as DNA, the CDR3 is TGTGCCATCAGGGGACAGGGAAGCATTCAGTACTTC.

This clonotype was observed at least ten times. The V call is TRBV6-2 or TRBV6-3, the J call TRBJ2-3; D may be TRBD1 or TRBD2 (6 bases each). Between the trimmed V and J ends, which lost 1 base and 0 bases, there was a span of 11 bases. Per germline, CDR1 MNHEY and CDR2 SVGEGT. The CDR3 runs to 16 residues. CDR3 coding DNA: TGTGCCAGCAGTTACTTCGGGGGCTCTAGCACAGATACGCAGTATTTT. It translates to CASSYFGGSSTDTQYF.

Only a few counts were recorded for this clonotype. The genes are TRBV4-1 and TRBJ2-7; possibly TRBD2 for D (5 bases). From germline, CDR1 is MGHRA and CDR2 YSYEKL. The V and J ends lost 1 base and 6 bases respectively, with 10 bases between them. The CDR3 length is 13 residues. CDR3 sequence (DNA): TGCGCCAGCAGCCAAGTTCGGGGAGCCGAGCAGTACTTC. Translating it yields CASSQVRGAEQYF.

This clonotype showed up many times. The rearrangement links TRBV20-1 to TRBJ2-7; perhaps TRBD2 as D (6 bases). Per germline, CDR1 DFQATT and CDR2 SNEGSKA (reference sequence). Trimming took 3 bases from V and 4 from J, leaving 16 bases between them. The CDR3 consists of 14 residues. DNA for the CDR3: TGCAGTGCTAGCCCCATGGCGGGACGGTACGAGCAGTACTTC. Translation: CSASPMAGRYEQYF.

This clonotype was observed at least ten times. The V call is TRBV5-5, the J call TRBJ2-4, with D possibly TRBD2 on 6 matching bases. With 0 bases removed from V and 5 bases from J, the gap between germline ends came to 6 bases. Germline CDR1 SGHKS, CDR2 YYEKEE (reference sequence). The CDR3 is 13 amino acids. This CDR3 reads CASSLAGENIQYF. DNA for the CDR3: TGTGCCAGCAGCTTGGCGGGAGAAAACATTCAGTACTTC.

The J gene is TRBJ2-5, the V gene TRBV3-1, with D possibly matching TRBD2 (6 bases). V lost 3 bases, J lost 2 bases, and 10 bases lay in between. Germline V gives CDR1 LGHDT, CDR2 YNNKEL (reference sequence). This CDR3 is 14 amino acids long. CDR3 bases: TGTGCCAGCAGCCAGACTAGTCGGCAAGAGACCCAGTACTTC. Translating it yields CASSQTSRQETQYF.

The CDR3 sequence is CASSQASGISTDTQYF. The CDR3 DNA sequence: TGTGCCAGCAGCCAAGCTAGCGGGATAAGCACAGATACGCAGTATTTT. V usage is TRBV4-2 and J usage is TRBJ2-3, with 9 nucleotides matching TRBD2. Germline-derived CDR1 and CDR2 are LGHNA and YNFKEQ. The CDR3 spans 16 residues. V shed 1 base and J 0 bases; nucleotides not matched to a gene: 2.

The CDR3 DNA sequence: TGTGCCAGCCACATGGGAGGGGGTAACTATGGCTACACCTTC. It encodes CASHMGGGNYGYTF. This rearrangement joins TRBV6-1 to TRBJ1-2, with D perhaps TRBD1 (6 bases). The germline V and J ends were trimmed by 8 bases and 1 base, with 14 bases remaining between them. The CDR3 runs to 14 residues. Germline V gene data show CDR1 as MNHNS and CDR2 as SASEGT.

The table lists this clonotype with a few counts. The gene calls are TRBV27 and TRBJ2-2, with D uncertain. The ends were cut back, 3 bases at V and 0 bases at J, with 11 bases in the middle. Per germline, CDR1 MNHEY and CDR2 SMNVEV (reference sequence). The CDR3 is 16 amino acids. The CDR3 region is CASSFLRTANTGELFF. As DNA, the CDR3 is TGTGCCAGCAGTTTTCTTAGGACGGCGAACACCGGGGAGCTGTTTTTT.

This clonotype was recorded a few times. The CDR3 protein is CASSEVRGSGANVLTF. DNA of the CDR3: TGTGCCAGCAGTGAAGTAAGGGGCTCTGGGGCCAACGTCCTGACTTTC. The chain recombines TRBV6-1 with TRBJ2-6; perhaps TRBD1 as D (5 bases). V was cut by 1 base and J by 0 bases, with 7 bases left in between. Germline values: CDR1 MNHNS, CDR2 SASEGT. The CDR3 is 16 residues long.

This clonotype was seen ten or more times. The chain employs TRBV28 and TRBJ1-2; unclear D gene. The V end was cut by 7 bases, the J end by 1 base, with 16 bases between. Germline-derived CDR1 and CDR2 are MDHEN and SYDVKM. CDR3 length: 15 amino acids. Written as DNA, the CDR3 is TGTGCCAGCACGGCCGGGCAGACATATAACTATGGCTACACCTTC. This encodes CASTAGQTYNYGYTF.

This sequence joins TRBV7-3 and TRBJ1-2; D call uncertain. The germline V gene encodes CDR1 SGHTA and CDR2 FQGTGA. The CDR3 runs to 13 residues. Trimming pared 11 bases from V and 7 bases from J, leaving 20 bases between. The CDR3 bases are TGTGCCTTAAGAGCCCGTCCGAGTCCTGGCTACACCTTC. Translated, it gives CALRARPSPGYTF.